This TCR beta chain was captured by sequencing in a study of shared clonotypes between healthy human individuals. Points from the study as a whole: Researchers sampled only blood; tissue repertoires likely differ.

CDR3 length: 13 amino acids. Germline CDR1 reads MNHEY; CDR2 reads SVGAGI. V was clipped by 4 bases and J by 2 bases, with 8 bases between them. This clone has a single count. Its antigen is unknown. When samples were unsorted, approximately 90 million PBMCs were used for genomic DNA. Several immunoSEQ plates held equal portions of the genomic DNA taken from each subset. The team ran DNA from unsorted PBMCs on ten immunoSEQ deep assay plates for sequencing. TCRdb's table, derived via immunoSEQ multiplex PCR, lists solely in-frame clones and lacks some. The data hold about half a million clones, with about four fifths observed a single time.

The chain employs TRBV6-5 and TRBJ2-5, with D unresolved. The sequence was obtained from a woman aged 35 to 49 in good health. Some clones in this sample may be carry-over from other donors' samples. Sequences were obtained from PBMCs. This chain's CDR3 is CASSWTLQETQYF. CDR3 DNA: TGTGCCAGCAGTTGGACCCTACAAGAGACCCAGTACTTC.